What follows are 21 T cell receptor beta chains derived from one specimen sequenced in a study of immune characterization of retroperitoneal liposarcoma. TCRdb reprocessed the PCR reads with MiXCR, giving one entry per CDR3 protein. The table shows around 3,000 distinct CDR3 sequences, with 46% occurring only once. The source material was tumor tissue. The source is a male donor with retroperitoneal liposarcoma.

The chain carries TRBV6-5 and TRBJ1-4; 8 nucleotides match TRBD1. Germline V lookup: CDR1 MNHEY, CDR2 SVGAGI. The CDR3 sequence is 15 residues long. V gave up 5 bases and J gave up 2 bases; unmatched junction bases: 4. CDR3 in amino acids: CASSDTGGTNEKLFF. DNA of the CDR3: TGTGCCAGCAGTGACACAGGGGGGACTAATGAAAAACTGTTTTTT.

Comment on this clonotype: A much larger clonotype is one base distant, so this may be a read error. V and J are TRBV4-1 and TRBJ2-3; TRBD2 agrees at 12 bases. The CDR3 contains 15 residues. Germline V gene sequence: CDR1 MGHRA, CDR2 YSYEKL. The CDR3 here is CASSEGLAGYNEQNF. CDR3 in DNA: TGCGCCAGCAGTGAGGGACTAGCGGGTTACAATGAGCAGAACTTC.

By sample share, this clonotype is medium-sized. V usage is TRBV7-6 and J usage is TRBJ2-5, with TRBD1 as a possible D gene (6 bases). Looked up from germline, CDR1 is SGHVS and CDR2 is FNYEAQ. This CDR3 is 15 amino acids long. With 7 bases removed from V and 1 base from J, the gap between germline ends came to 16 bases. The CDR3 reads CASTPLGAVQETQYF. The CDR3, as DNA: TGTGCCAGCACCCCCCTGGGGGCCGTCCAAGAGACCCAGTACTTC.

The V gene is TRBV6-1, the J gene TRBJ2-1; 7 bases match TRBD1. The DNA matches TRBJ2-7 better at its end, which makes the J call doubtful. The CDR3 is 14 amino acids. Germline assignment: CDR1 MNHNS and CDR2 SASEGT. The DNA of the CDR3 is TGTGCCAGCAGTCCGGGACAGAGCTCCTACGAGCAGTACTTC. Its translation is CASSPGQSSYEQYF.

CDR3 sequence (DNA): TGCGCCAGCAGTGATCCAGGGTACGAGCAGTACTTC. It encodes CASSDPGYEQYF. This sequence joins TRBV10-1 and TRBJ2-3; possibly TRBD1 for D (5 bases). The J call may be faulty, since TRBJ2-7 better matches the DNA end. Germline CDR1 is WNHNN and CDR2 is SYGVQD (reference sequence). This CDR3 has 12 residues.

The gene calls are TRBV6-1 and TRBJ2-1, with TRBD1 as a possible D gene (6 bases). The end of the DNA fits TRBJ2-7 better, so the J call may be wrong. This CDR3 is built from 13 residues. The germline gives CDR1 MNHNS, CDR2 SASEGT. CDR3 in amino acids: CASSDRLAYEQYF. The CDR3, as DNA: TGTGCCAGCAGCGACAGGCTGGCCTACGAGCAGTACTTC.

The chain is built from TRBV7-2 and TRBJ2-3; D gene uncertain. Trimming stripped 2 bases from V and 3 bases from J, with 9 bases between. CDR1 is SGHTA and CDR2 is FQGNSA in the germline V gene. This CDR3 is built from 14 residues. In DNA form, the CDR3 reads TGTGCCAGCAGCTTACTCTCCTCGACAGATACGCAGTATTTT. It specifies CASSLLSSTDTQYF.

CDR3 nucleotides: TGTGCCAGCAGTTTAAAGCGGAGACACTACGAGCAGTACTTC. This translates into CASSLKRRHYEQYF. This chain links TRBV12-3 or TRBV12-4 with TRBJ2-7; TRBD2 is a possible D gene (5 bases). The CDR3 contains 14 residues. The V end was cut by 2 bases, the J end by 3 bases, with 11 bases between.

V is TRBV11-1 and J is TRBJ2-2, with D possibly matching TRBD2 (5 bases). Germline values: CDR1 SGHAT, CDR2 FQDESV (reference sequence). Deletions cut 1 base from V and 0 bases from J, with 12 bases between. The CDR3 sequence is 17 residues long. The CDR3 coding sequence is TGTGCCAGCAGCTTAGGGAGTTGGCGGGCGAACACCGGGGAGCTGTTTTTT. Amino acid sequence: CASSLGSWRANTGELFF.

This clonotype has more than one count but fewer than ten. This sequence joins TRBV7-9 and TRBJ2-3; the match to TRBD2 covers 9 bases. From germline, CDR1 is SEHNR and CDR2 FQNEAQ (reference sequence). The CDR3 totals 17 residues. V lost 7 bases to trimming and J lost 3 bases; unmatched junction nucleotides: 14. The CDR3: CASTRVAGVKGTDTQYF. The CDR3 DNA sequence: TGTGCCAGCACCCGGGTAGCGGGAGTTAAGGGGACAGATACGCAGTATTTT.

CDR3 in DNA: TGTGCCAGCAGCTTAGACAACGATAGTGAAAAACTGTTTTTT. Its protein is CASSLDNDSEKLFF. The J gene is TRBJ1-4, the V gene TRBV3-1; D not certain. There are 14 residues in the CDR3. The germline V and J ends were trimmed by 5 bases and 7 bases, with 14 bases remaining between them. Germline CDR1 and CDR2: LGHDT and YNNKEL (reference sequence).

The table lists this clonotype with a few counts. This chain links TRBV5-6 with TRBJ2-2; D is possibly TRBD1 or TRBD2 (5 bases each). V was shortened by 4 bases and J by 1 base, with 8 bases between the two germline ends. CDR3 length: 14 residues. Germline loops: CDR1 SGHDT, CDR2 YYEEEE. CDR3 coding DNA: TGTGCCAGCAGCGGGACGAGGAACACCGGGGAGCTGTTTTTT. Encoded protein: CASSGTRNTGELFF.

The chain joins TRBV6-8 to TRBJ2-3; 12 nucleotides agree with TRBD2. The V gene's germline CDR1 is MNHGY and CDR2 SAAAGT. CDR3 length: 15 residues. V gave up 5 bases and J gave up 4 bases; unmatched junction bases: 4. Written as DNA, the CDR3 is TGTGCCAGCAGTCTTCTAGCGGGGGGGCCAGATACGCAGTATTTT. The encoded protein is CASSLLAGGPDTQYF.

The V gene is TRBV11-3, the J gene TRBJ2-1, with 10 bases aligning to TRBD2. Trimming at V came to 2 bases and at J to 6 bases, leaving 4 bases not matched to a gene. This CDR3 comprises 15 residues. Germline CDR1 is SGHNT and CDR2 is YENEEA. The CDR3 here is CASSLLAGVSNEQFF. The CDR3 nucleotides read TGTGCCAGCAGCTTACTAGCGGGAGTAAGCAATGAGCAGTTCTTC.

V is TRBV7-6 and J is TRBJ2-1; TRBD2 matches at 12 bases. Per the germline V gene, CDR1 is SGHVS and CDR2 is FNYEAQ. Trimming removed 7 bases from V and 8 bases from J; junction bases left unmatched: 6. This CDR3 contains 14 residues. The CDR3 bases are TGTGCCAGCAACCTAGCGGGAGGGCAAGATGAGCAGTTCTTC. Protein: CASNLAGGQDEQFF.

About this clonotype itself: The final CDR3 position lacks the conserved phenylalanine or tryptophan, pointing to a likely read error. It is unclear where the CDR3 begins or ends on the DNA, so no DNA is shown, and the CDR3 is as TCRdb lists it. This chain uses TRBV7-3 with TRBJ2-1; the table assigns TRBD2, which was not confirmed against the DNA. From its first to its last residue, the CDR3 has 16 amino acids. CDR1 and CDR2 from the germline V gene are SGHTA and FQGTGA. CDR3: CASSLGGANSPLHFGN.

This clonotype was detected a few times. The junction and the germline gene differ at one end; a read error may be behind it. V gene TRBV6-1 combines with J gene TRBJ1-1; TRBD1 is a possible D gene (5 bases). The CDR3 loop spans 13 amino acids. Germline CDR1 is MNHNS and CDR2 is SASEGT. The CDR3 sequence is CASTEARGRSPIF. For the CDR3, the DNA is TGTGCCAGCACCGAAGCACGGGGACGGAGTCCTATCTTT.

The gene calls are TRBV6-2 or TRBV6-3 and TRBJ2-1; 7 nucleotides match TRBD2. The germline V gene encodes CDR1 MNHEY and CDR2 SVGEGT. The CDR3 contains 16 residues. The junction had 10 bases not matched to a gene; V was cut back by 5 bases and J by 3 bases. The CDR3 DNA follows: TGTGCCAGCAGTGACCTTCGGCTAGCGGACTACAATGAGCAGTTCTTC. Its translation: CASSDLRLADYNEQFF.

This clonotype was found a few times. The chain is built from TRBV28 and TRBJ1-1; D is possibly TRBD1 (5 bases). Germline values: CDR1 MDHEN, CDR2 SYDVKM. The CDR3 sequence is 14 residues long. Trimming stripped 3 bases from V and 5 bases from J, with 13 bases between. The CDR3 DNA reads TGTGCCAGCAGTTTCGCGGGGACTTTAACTGAAGCTTTCTTT. This encodes CASSFAGTLTEAFF.

The chain couples TRBV11-3 to TRBJ2-1; 7 bases are a match to TRBD2. CDR3 length equals 14 residues. The V gene end was trimmed by 1 base and the J gene end by 10 bases; junction bases not matched to a gene: 7. Germline V gene sequence: CDR1 SGHNT, CDR2 YENEEA. The CDR3 DNA reads TGTGCCAGCAGCTTAGGGGGGAGGGCGCACGAGCAGTTCTTC. It yields the protein CASSLGGRAHEQFF.

There are a few counts of this clonotype. The chain carries TRBV6-1 and TRBJ2-1, with D hard to call. This CDR3 has 14 residues. The germline V and J ends were trimmed by 4 bases and 1 base, with 8 bases remaining between them. Germline values: CDR1 MNHNS, CDR2 SASEGT. The DNA of the CDR3 is TGTGCCAGCAGTGGAGATGAATCCTACAATGAGCAGTTCTTC. It encodes CASSGDESYNEQFF.